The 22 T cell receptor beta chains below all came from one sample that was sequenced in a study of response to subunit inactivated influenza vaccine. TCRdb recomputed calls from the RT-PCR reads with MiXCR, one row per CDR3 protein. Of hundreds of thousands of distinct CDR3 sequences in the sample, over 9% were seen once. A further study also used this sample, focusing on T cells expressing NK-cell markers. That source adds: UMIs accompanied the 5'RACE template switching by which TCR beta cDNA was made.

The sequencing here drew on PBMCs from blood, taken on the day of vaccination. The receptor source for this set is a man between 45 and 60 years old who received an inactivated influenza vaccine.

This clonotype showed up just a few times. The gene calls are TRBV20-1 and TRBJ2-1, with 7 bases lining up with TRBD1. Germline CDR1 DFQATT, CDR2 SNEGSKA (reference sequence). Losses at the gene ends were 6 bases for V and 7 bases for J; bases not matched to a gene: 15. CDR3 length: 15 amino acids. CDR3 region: CSATLPGQPFNEQFF. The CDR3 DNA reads TGCAGTGCCACGCTGCCGGGACAGCCTTTTAATGAGCAGTTCTTC.

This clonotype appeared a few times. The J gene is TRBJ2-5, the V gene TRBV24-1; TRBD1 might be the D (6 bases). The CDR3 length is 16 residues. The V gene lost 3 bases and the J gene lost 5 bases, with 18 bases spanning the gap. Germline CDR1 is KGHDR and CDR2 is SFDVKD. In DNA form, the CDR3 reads TGTGCCACCAGTGATGGGGCCTCTAAGGGGGAGGAGACCCAGTACTTC. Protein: CATSDGASKGEETQYF.

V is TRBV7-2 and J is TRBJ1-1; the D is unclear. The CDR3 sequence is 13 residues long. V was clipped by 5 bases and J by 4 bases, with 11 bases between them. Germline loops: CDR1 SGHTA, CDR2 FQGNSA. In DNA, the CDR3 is TGTGCCAGCAGCCTCGGACTACTCACTGAAGCTTTCTTT. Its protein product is CASSLGLLTEAFF.

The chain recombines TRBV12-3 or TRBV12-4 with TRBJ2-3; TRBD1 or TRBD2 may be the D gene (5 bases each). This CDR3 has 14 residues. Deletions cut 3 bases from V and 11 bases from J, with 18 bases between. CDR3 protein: CASSFGTEKGEQYF. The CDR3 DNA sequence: TGTGCCAGCAGTTTCGGGACCGAGAAAGGGGAGCAGTATTTT.

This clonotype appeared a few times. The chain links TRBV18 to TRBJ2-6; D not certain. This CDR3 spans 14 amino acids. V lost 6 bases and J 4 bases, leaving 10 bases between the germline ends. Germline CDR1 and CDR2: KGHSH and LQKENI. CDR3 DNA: TGTGCCAGCTCTCCCGCGCCCGGGGCCAACGTCCTGACTTTC. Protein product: CASSPAPGANVLTF.

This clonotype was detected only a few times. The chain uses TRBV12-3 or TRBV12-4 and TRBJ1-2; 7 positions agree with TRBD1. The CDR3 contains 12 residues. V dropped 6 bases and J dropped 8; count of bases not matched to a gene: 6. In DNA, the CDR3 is TGTGCCAGCAGGGCACAGGGGAGCGGCTACACCTTC. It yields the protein CASRAQGSGYTF.

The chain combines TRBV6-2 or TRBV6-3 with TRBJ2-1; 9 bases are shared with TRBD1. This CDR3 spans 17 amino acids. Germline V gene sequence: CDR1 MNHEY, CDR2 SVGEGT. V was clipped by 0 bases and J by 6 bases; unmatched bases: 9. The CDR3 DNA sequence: TGTGCCAGCAGTTACTCGACTAGGGGACAGGGAGGCAATGAGCAGTTCTTC. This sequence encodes CASSYSTRGQGGNEQFF.

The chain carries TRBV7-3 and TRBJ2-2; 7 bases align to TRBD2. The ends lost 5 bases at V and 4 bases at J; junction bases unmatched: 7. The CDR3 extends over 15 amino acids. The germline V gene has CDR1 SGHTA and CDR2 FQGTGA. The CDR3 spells CASSPRTRSTGELFF. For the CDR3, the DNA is TGTGCCAGCAGCCCTCGGACTAGATCCACCGGGGAGCTGTTTTTT.

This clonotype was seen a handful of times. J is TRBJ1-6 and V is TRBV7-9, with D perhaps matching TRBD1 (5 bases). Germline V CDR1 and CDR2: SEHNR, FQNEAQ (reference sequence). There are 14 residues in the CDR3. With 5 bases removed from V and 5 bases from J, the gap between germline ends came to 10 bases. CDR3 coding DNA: TGTGCCAGCAGCCGGGGGGGTAATAATTCACCCCTCCACTTT. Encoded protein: CASSRGGNNSPLHF.

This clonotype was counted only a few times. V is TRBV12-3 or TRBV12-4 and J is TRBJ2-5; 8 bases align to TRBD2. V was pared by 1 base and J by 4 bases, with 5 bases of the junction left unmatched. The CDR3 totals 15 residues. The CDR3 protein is CASSLGGSGVETQYF. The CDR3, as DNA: TGTGCCAGCAGTTTAGGCGGTAGCGGGGTAGAGACCCAGTACTTC.

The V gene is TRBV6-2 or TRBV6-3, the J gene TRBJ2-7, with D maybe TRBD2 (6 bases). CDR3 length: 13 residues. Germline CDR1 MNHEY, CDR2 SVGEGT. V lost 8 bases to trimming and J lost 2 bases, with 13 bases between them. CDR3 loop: CASGGNPAYEQYF. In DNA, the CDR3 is TGTGCCAGCGGGGGGAACCCCGCCTACGAGCAGTACTTC.

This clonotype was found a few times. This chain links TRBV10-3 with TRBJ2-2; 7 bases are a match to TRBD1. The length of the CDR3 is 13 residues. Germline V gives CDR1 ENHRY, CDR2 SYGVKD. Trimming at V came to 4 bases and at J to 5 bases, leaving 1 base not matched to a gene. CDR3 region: CAISGQGTGELFF. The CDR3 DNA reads TGTGCCATCAGTGGACAGGGTACCGGGGAGCTGTTTTTT.

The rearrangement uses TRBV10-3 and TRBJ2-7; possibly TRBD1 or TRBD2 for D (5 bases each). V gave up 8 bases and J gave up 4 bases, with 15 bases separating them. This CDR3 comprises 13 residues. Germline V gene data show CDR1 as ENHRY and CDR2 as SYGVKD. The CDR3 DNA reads TGTGCCATCGGCCATGACGGGGCTTACGAGCAGTACTTC. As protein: CAIGHDGAYEQYF.

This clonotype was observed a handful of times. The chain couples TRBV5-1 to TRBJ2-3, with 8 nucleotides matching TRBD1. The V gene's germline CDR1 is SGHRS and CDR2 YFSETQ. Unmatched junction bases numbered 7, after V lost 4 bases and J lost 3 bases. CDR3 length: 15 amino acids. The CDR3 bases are TGCGCCAGCAGCCGTGACAGGGGAGTGACAGATACGCAGTATTTT. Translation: CASSRDRGVTDTQYF.

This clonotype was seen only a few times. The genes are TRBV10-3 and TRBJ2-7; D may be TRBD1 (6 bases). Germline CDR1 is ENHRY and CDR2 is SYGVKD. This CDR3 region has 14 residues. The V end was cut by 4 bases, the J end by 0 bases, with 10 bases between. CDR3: CAISGRTDSYEQYF. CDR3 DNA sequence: TGTGCCATCAGTGGTAGGACAGACTCCTACGAGCAGTACTTC.

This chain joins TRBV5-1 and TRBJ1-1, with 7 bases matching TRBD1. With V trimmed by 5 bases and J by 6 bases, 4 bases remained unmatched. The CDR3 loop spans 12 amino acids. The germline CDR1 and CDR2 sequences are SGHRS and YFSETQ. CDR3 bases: TGCGCCAGCAGGCAGGGGGTGGCTGAAGCTTTCTTT. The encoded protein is CASRQGVAEAFF.

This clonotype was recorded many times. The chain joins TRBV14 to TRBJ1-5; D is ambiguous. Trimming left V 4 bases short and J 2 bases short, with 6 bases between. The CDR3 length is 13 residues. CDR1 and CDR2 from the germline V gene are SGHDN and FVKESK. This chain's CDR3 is CASSPYGNQPQHF. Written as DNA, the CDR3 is TGTGCCAGCAGCCCGTATGGCAATCAGCCCCAGCATTTT.

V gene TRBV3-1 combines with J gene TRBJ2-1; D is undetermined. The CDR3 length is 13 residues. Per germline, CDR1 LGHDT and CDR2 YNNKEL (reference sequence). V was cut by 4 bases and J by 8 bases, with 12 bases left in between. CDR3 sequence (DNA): TGTGCCAGCAGCCTCCGCGCTTCCGATGAGCAGTTCTTC. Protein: CASSLRASDEQFF.

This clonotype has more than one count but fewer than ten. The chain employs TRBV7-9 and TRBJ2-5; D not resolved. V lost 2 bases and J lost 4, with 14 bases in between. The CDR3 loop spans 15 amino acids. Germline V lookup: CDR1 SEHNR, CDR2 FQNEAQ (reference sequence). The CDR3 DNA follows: TGTGCCAGCAGCTTACGTTTTGGGTATGGAGAGACCCAGTACTTC. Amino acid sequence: CASSLRFGYGETQYF.

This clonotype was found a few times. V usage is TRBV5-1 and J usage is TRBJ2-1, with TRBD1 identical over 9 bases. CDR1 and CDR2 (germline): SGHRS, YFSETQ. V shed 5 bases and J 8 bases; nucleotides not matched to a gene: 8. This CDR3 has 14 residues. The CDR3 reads CASRVGTGLYEQFF. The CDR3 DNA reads TGCGCCAGCAGGGTGGGGACAGGGCTCTATGAGCAGTTCTTC.

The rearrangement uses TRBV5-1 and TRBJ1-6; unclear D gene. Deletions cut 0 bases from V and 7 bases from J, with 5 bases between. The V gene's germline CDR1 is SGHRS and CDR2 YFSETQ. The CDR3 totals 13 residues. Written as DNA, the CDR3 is TGCGCCAGCAGCTTGGAATACAATTCACCCCTCCACTTT. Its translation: CASSLEYNSPLHF. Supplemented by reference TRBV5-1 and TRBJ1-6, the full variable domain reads KAGVTQTPRYLIKTRGQQVTLSCSPISGHRSVSWYQQTPGQGLQFLFEYFSETQRNKGNFPGRFSGRQFSNSRSEMNVSTLELGDSALYLCASSLEYNSPLHFGNGTRLTVT.

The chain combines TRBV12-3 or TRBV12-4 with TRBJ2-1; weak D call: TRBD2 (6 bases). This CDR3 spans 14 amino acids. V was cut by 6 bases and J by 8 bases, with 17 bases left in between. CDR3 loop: CASSPGLNAHEQFF. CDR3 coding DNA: TGTGCCAGCAGCCCGGGACTTAACGCACATGAGCAGTTCTTC.